This TCR beta chain was obtained from a study of control samples from healthy donors and cancer patients. This clone was counted once. With V trimmed by 0 bases and J by 2 bases, 1 base remained unmatched. Germline-derived CDR1 and CDR2 are SGHRS and YFSETQ. The CDR3 extends over 15 amino acids. Only in-frame clones appear in the TCRdb table, and some are missing; sequencing was by immunoSEQ multiplex PCR. In the table there are about 120,000 clones, roughly 92% of which are singletons. Input material: blood. The receptor was isolated from a man under 40 in good health. This chain connects TRBV5-1 to TRBJ2-1; 8 bases map to TRBD1. Here the CDR3 reads CASSLGDRTYNEQFF. The CDR3 DNA follows: TGCGCCAGCAGCTTGGGGGACAGGACCTACAATGAGCAGTTCTTC.